Each of the 5 T cell receptor beta chains below was sequenced from the same sample in a study of radiation and T cells in renal cell carcinoma. Time point given: blood 2 weeks post-SBRT. Treatment: 15 Gy SBRT to primary tumor, nephrectomy 4 weeks later. The protocol was immunoSEQ multiplex PCR, while the TCRdb copy is restricted to in-frame clones and leaves out a portion. The data contain some 76,000 clones, around 80% of them singletons. The sample consisted of blood, taken from a patient whose treatment included radiotherapy and nephrectomy. The receptors shown here come from a man aged 55-75 years with renal cell carcinoma.

This rearrangement joins TRBV19 to TRBJ1-1, with D possibly matching TRBD1 (5 bases). CDR3 size: 13 residues. Germline V gene lookup returns CDR1 LNHDA and CDR2 SQIVND (reference sequence). V was trimmed by 1 base and J by 2 bases, leaving 5 bases between them. The CDR3 DNA is TGTGCCAGTAGTATAGGGGGCAACACTGAAGCTTTCTTT. Encoded protein: CASSIGGNTEAFF.

The chain is built from TRBV7-6 and TRBJ2-1; 12 bases fit TRBD2. Germline CDR1 is SGHVS and CDR2 is FNYEAQ. Unmatched junction bases numbered 5, after V lost 5 bases and J lost 3 bases. This CDR3 is built from 16 residues. The chain's CDR3 is CASSTLAGGNYNEQFF. In nucleotides, the CDR3 is TGTGCCAGCAGCACTCTAGCGGGAGGGAACTACAATGAGCAGTTCTTC.

In this sample, this clone turned up a few times. The chain couples TRBV10-3 to TRBJ1-3; weak D call: TRBD1 (6 bases). This CDR3 has 13 amino acids. Looked up from germline, CDR1 is ENHRY and CDR2 is SYGVKD. The V end was cut by 9 bases, the J end by 0 bases, with 9 bases between. The CDR3 DNA is TGTGCCATGCAGGACAGCTCTGGAAACACCATATATTTT. This codes for CAMQDSSGNTIYF.

J is TRBJ1-3 and V is TRBV29-1; D gene uncertain. V was cut by 5 bases and J by 4 bases, with 12 bases left in between. The CDR3 consists of 13 residues. Germline CDR1 reads SQVTM; CDR2 reads ANQGSEA. CDR3 nucleotide sequence: TGCAGCGTTCTAAGGGAAGGAGGAAACACCATATATTTT. Amino acid sequence: CSVLREGGNTIYF.

This clone was seen a single time. The V and J genes are TRBV29-1 and TRBJ1-2; D not resolved. This CDR3 has 12 residues. Germline V lookup: CDR1 SQVTM, CDR2 ANQGSEA. Trimming removed 6 bases at V and 2 bases at J, with 10 bases between. The CDR3 DNA reads TGCAGCGTGCAGCCGCCAAACTATGGCTACACCTTC. It is translated as CSVQPPNYGYTF.